The clone carrying this T cell receptor beta chain was picked up one time. Per the germline V gene, CDR1 is LNHDA and CDR2 is SQIVND (reference sequence). There are 11 residues in the CDR3. Trimming cost V 8 bases and J 8 bases, with 10 bases left between them. This sample is drawn from a study of blood T cell repertoires in COVID-19. Sequencing was performed with immunoSEQ multiplex PCR; in TCRdb, only in-frame clones are kept and a portion is missing. The table has approximately 150,000 clones, 75% to 90% seen once. This chain joins TRBV19 and TRBJ2-1; the D gene is possibly TRBD2 (5 bases). The sample consisted of peripheral blood. The sequence came from a human donor in a cohort sampled during active COVID-19. The CDR3 DNA follows: TGTGCCAGTCGGCGGGCCCATGAGCAGTTCTTC. Its protein product is CASRRAHEQFF.